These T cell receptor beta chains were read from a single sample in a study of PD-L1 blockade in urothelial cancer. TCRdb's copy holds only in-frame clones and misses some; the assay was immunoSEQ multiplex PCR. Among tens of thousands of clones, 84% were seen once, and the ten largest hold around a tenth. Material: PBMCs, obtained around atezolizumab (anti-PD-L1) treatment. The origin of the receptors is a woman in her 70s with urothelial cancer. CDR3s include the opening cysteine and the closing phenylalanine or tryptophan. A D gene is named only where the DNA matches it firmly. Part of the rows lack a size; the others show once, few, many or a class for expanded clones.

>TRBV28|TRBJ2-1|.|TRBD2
CASSLVDLAGNEQFF
TGTGCCAGCAGTTTAGTAGATTTAGCGGGCAATGAGCAGTTCTTC
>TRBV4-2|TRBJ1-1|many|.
CASSQEYVIGRGYTEAFF
TGTGCCAGCAGCCAAGAGTATGTTATTGGCAGGGGCTACACTGAAGCTTTCTTT
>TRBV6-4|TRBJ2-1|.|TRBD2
CASSDVGGRGYNEQFF
TGTGCCAGCAGTGACGTCGGCGGGAGGGGATACAATGAGCAGTTCTTC
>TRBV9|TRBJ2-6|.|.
CASSLQAAGANVLTF
TGTGCCAGCAGTCTACAAGCGGCTGGGGCCAACGTCCTGACTTTC
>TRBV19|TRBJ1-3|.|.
CASSIGTYSGNTIYF
TGTGCCAGTAGTATAGGTACTTACTCTGGAAACACCATATATTTT
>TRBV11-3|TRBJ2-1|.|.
CASSLGQPGIDEQFF
TGTGCCAGCAGCCTCGGACAACCCGGCATCGATGAGCAGTTCTTC
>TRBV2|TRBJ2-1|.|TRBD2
CASIPRDRAGAADEQFF
TGTGCCAGCATTCCCCGAGATCGGGCGGGAGCGGCTGATGAGCAGTTCTTC
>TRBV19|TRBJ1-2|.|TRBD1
CASSVTGGYGYTF
TGTGCCAGTAGTGTCACAGGGGGCTATGGCTACACCTTC
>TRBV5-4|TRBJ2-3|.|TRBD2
CASSLRGGLADTQYF
TGTGCCAGCAGCTTGCGCGGGGGGTTAGCAGATACGCAGTATTTT
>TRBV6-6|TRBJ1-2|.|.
CASSYLGASYGYTF
TGTGCCAGCAGTTACTTGGGGGCCAGCTATGGCTACACCTTC
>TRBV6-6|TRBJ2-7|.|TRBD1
CASSSGTGDEQYF
TGTGCCAGCAGTTCCGGGACAGGGGACGAGCAGTACTTC
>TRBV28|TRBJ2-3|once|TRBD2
CASSGLAGGTDTQYF
TGTGCCAGCAGTGGGCTAGCGGGAGGGACAGATACGCAGTATTTT
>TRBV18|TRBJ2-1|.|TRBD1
CASSLNAGTGSGEQFF
TGTGCCAGCTCCCTCAATGCCGGGACAGGATCGGGTGAGCAGTTCTTC
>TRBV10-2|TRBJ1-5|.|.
CASSEATGMNQPQHF
TGCGCCAGCAGTGAGGCGACCGGGATGAATCAGCCCCAGCATTTT
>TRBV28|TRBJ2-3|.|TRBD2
CASSFAGLAGPPARTDTQYF
TGTGCCAGCAGTTTTGCGGGACTAGCGGGGCCGCCGGCTCGCACAGATACGCAGTATTTT
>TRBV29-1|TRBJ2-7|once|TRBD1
CSVEGWQGAGEQYF
TGCAGCGTTGAAGGGTGGCAGGGGGCGGGCGAGCAGTACTTC
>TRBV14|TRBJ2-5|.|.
CASSQGGGRQETQYF
TGTGCCAGCAGCCAAGGTGGGGGCAGGCAAGAGACCCAGTACTTC
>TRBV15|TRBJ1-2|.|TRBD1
CATSRVGQGAYGGYTF
TGTGCCACCAGCAGAGTTGGACAGGGGGCCTACGGTGGCTACACCTTC
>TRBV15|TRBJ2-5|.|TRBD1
CATSGGQGWKETQYF
TGTGCCACCAGCGGGGGACAGGGCTGGAAAGAGACCCAGTACTTC
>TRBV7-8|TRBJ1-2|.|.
CASSLGGGSLANYGYTF
TGTGCCAGCAGCTTAGGGGGGGGTTCACTAGCTAACTATGGCTACACCTTC
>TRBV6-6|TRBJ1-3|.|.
CASSQTPGTGNTIYF
TGTGCCAGCAGCCAGACCCCGGGTACCGGAAACACCATATATTTT
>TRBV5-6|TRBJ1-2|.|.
CASSLALGRRGYTF
TGTGCCAGCAGCTTGGCTCTGGGGAGACGTGGCTACACCTTC
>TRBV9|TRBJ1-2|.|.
CASSGRGQPYGYTF
TGTGCCAGCAGCGGGCGGGGCCAACCCTATGGCTACACCTTC
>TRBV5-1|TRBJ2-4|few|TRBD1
CASSFAGGEVNIQYF
TGCGCCAGCAGCTTTGCAGGGGGCGAGGTAAACATTCAGTACTTC
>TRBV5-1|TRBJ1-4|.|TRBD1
CASSFGDRGIKNEKLFF
TGCGCCAGCAGCTTTGGAGACAGGGGGATTAAGAATGAAAAACTGTTTTTT